Listed below are T cell receptor beta chains from one sample, sequenced in a study of molecular identifiers for immune sequencing clone quantification. TCRdb redid the calling of the PCR reads with MiXCR, one entry per CDR3 protein. This table has over 300,000 distinct CDR3 sequences, roughly a quarter appearing once. Sequencing was done on a sample of naive CD8+ T cells from blood, with Jurkat cell RNA spiked in. The receptors shown here come from a human donor in good health. Some libraries in this study had Jurkat cell RNA spiked in. Both conserved end residues are part of each CDR3. The D gene is left open where the match is weak. The listing skips clone size in some rows; elsewhere it reads once, few, many or a size class.

v_gene	j_gene	d_gene	abundance	CDR3aa	CDR3nt
TRBV7-9	TRBJ2-2	NA	few	CASSSLWRADTGELFF	TGTGCCAGCAGCTCTCTCTGGAGGGCAGACACCGGGGAGCTGTTTTTT
TRBV6-1	TRBJ1-5	TRBD1	few	CASSHRGQYQPQHF	TGTGCCAGCAGTCACAGGGGGCAATATCAGCCCCAGCATTTT
TRBV27	TRBJ1-2	NA	NA	CASSLERSNFYGYTF	TGTGCCAGCAGTTTGGAAAGGAGCAACTTCTATGGCTACACCTTC
TRBV30	TRBJ2-7	TRBD2	NA	CAWSVGLAREQYF	TGTGCCTGGAGTGTCGGACTAGCGCGCGAGCAGTACTTC
TRBV7-7	TRBJ1-3	NA	NA	CASSLAQDFGNTIYF	TGTGCTAGCAGCTTAGCGCAAGATTTTGGAAACACCATATATTTT
TRBV29-1	TRBJ2-1	NA	NA	CSAALTALYNEQFF	TGCAGCGCTGCTTTAACAGCCCTCTACAATGAGCAGTTCTTC
TRBV5-6	TRBJ2-7	NA	many	CASSGEGHPSYEQYF	TGTGCCAGCAGCGGCGAGGGACACCCAAGCTACGAGCAGTACTTC
TRBV7-9	TRBJ1-4	NA	NA	CASSYGIVLSSEKLFF	TGTGCCAGCAGCTACGGGATAGTACTCTCTTCGGAAAAACTGTTTTTT
TRBV28	TRBJ2-7	NA	many	CASRPGRALISYEQYF	TGTGCCAGCCGTCCGGGTCGCGCTCTTATCTCCTACGAGCAGTACTTC
TRBV6-2/TRBV6-3	TRBJ1-2	TRBD1	NA	CASTDPTGAIYGYTF	TGTGCCAGCACCGATCCGACAGGGGCAATCTATGGCTACACCTTC
TRBV12-3/TRBV12-4	TRBJ2-7	NA	many	CASSLTDGLDEQYF	TGTGCCAGCAGTTTGACGGACGGGTTGGACGAGCAGTACTTC
TRBV19	TRBJ2-3	NA	NA	CASSILTDTDTQYF	TGTGCCAGTAGTATCTTGACAGATACAGATACGCAGTATTTT
TRBV12-5	TRBJ1-1	NA	NA	CASGLTVNNEAFF	TGTGCTAGTGGTTTGACAGTGAACAATGAAGCTTTCTTT
TRBV13	TRBJ2-6	TRBD1	NA	CASSFWGDRGLTGANVLTF	TGTGCCAGCAGCTTCTGGGGTGACAGGGGGCTCACTGGGGCCAACGTCCTGACTTTC
TRBV5-5	TRBJ2-7	TRBD1	many	CASSADRSSYEQYF	TGTGCCAGCAGCGCGGACAGGAGCTCCTACGAGCAGTACTTC
TRBV28	TRBJ2-7	NA	many	CASSLFSLYEQYF	TGTGCCAGCAGTTTATTTTCCCTCTACGAGCAGTACTTC
TRBV5-8	TRBJ1-4	NA	NA	CASSFSDGGQFNEKLFF	TGTGCCAGCAGCTTTTCGGACGGAGGGCAGTTCAATGAAAAACTGTTTTTT
TRBV9	TRBJ2-1	TRBD1	NA	CASSPLGTGGYNEQFF	TGTGCCAGCAGCCCCCTTGGGACAGGGGGTTACAATGAGCAGTTCTTC
TRBV7-6	TRBJ2-7	TRBD1	few	CASSPGGGQIYEQYF	TGTGCCAGCAGCCCCGGTGGGGGACAGATCTACGAGCAGTACTTC
TRBV28	TRBJ2-7	TRBD1	NA	CASSSPGTGIDEQYF	TGTGCCAGCAGTTCCCCGGGGACAGGGATAGACGAGCAGTACTTC
TRBV4-2	TRBJ1-1	NA	once	CASGQVSPISGNTEAFF	TGTGCCAGCGGCCAAGTCTCACCAATTAGCGGGAACACTGAAGCTTTCTTT
TRBV4-3	TRBJ1-1	NA	few	CASSQDGPYSTNTEAFF	TGCGCCAGCAGCCAAGATGGTCCCTACTCAACCAACACTGAAGCTTTCTTT
TRBV6-5	TRBJ2-2	NA	many	CASSYLMGTDTGELFF	TGTGCCAGCAGTTACCTTATGGGGACGGACACCGGGGAGCTGTTTTTT
TRBV23-1	TRBJ1-2	TRBD1	few	CASSQPDRPTQGYTF	TGCGCCAGCAGTCAACCGGACAGGCCTACTCAGGGCTACACCTTC
TRBV4-1	TRBJ2-7	NA	many	CASSQEPDRSYEQYF	TGCGCCAGCAGCCAAGAACCCGACAGGAGCTACGAGCAGTACTTC
TRBV5-1	TRBJ2-1	TRBD2	NA	CASSLIAGGPGSYNEQFF	TGCGCCAGCAGCTTAATAGCGGGGGGGCCCGGTTCCTACAATGAGCAGTTCTTC
TRBV12-3/TRBV12-4	TRBJ1-1	NA	NA	CASSFFRVNTEAFF	TGTGCCAGCAGTTTTTTTAGGGTGAACACTGAAGCTTTCTTT
TRBV15	TRBJ2-1	NA	many	CATSRDEDEQFF	TGTGCCACCAGCAGAGATGAGGATGAGCAGTTCTTC
TRBV12-3/TRBV12-4	TRBJ1-1	NA	NA	CASSRTPRGVTEAFF	TGTGCCAGCAGTCGGACACCTCGCGGGGTCACTGAAGCTTTCTTT
TRBV7-2	TRBJ2-3	TRBD2	NA	CASSPGTSGGNTQYF	TGTGCCAGCAGCCCCGGGACTAGCGGGGGAAATACGCAGTATTTT
TRBV6-6	TRBJ1-1	NA	NA	CASTPHNPGGTEAFF	TGTGCCAGCACCCCCCACAACCCGGGGGGCACTGAAGCTTTCTTT
TRBV7-9	TRBJ2-7	NA	NA	CASSLAVDSTYEQCF	TGTGCCAGCAGCTTAGCGGTGGACAGTACATACGAGCAGTGCTTC
TRBV7-2	TRBJ2-1	NA	many	CASSPDPFHPGWEQFF	TGTGCCAGCAGCCCCGACCCCTTCCACCCAGGTTGGGAGCAGTTCTTC
TRBV6-5	TRBJ2-2	TRBD2	many	CASSYGLAGVVDGELFF	TGTGCCAGCAGTTACGGACTAGCGGGAGTTGTAGACGGGGAGCTGTTTTTT
TRBV20-1	TRBJ1-2	NA	NA	CSARDPQEVHYGYTF	TGCAGTGCTAGAGATCCCCAGGAGGTACACTATGGCTACACCTTC
TRBV6-2/TRBV6-3	TRBJ2-3	NA	NA	CASSAHEADTQYF	TGTGCCAGCAGTGCCCATGAGGCAGATACGCAGTATTTT
TRBV5-1	TRBJ1-1	TRBD1	many	CASSLGQGMNTEAFF	TGCGCCAGCAGCTTGGGACAGGGGATGAACACTGAAGCTTTCTTT
TRBV6-2/TRBV6-3	TRBJ2-1	TRBD2	NA	CASSYNPGGAIYNEQFF	TGTGCCAGCAGTTACAACCCGGGAGGGGCAATATACAATGAGCAGTTCTTC
TRBV7-3	TRBJ1-5	TRBD1	NA	CASSFREDRVDMGNQPQHF	TGTGCCAGCAGCTTCCGGGAAGACAGGGTCGATATGGGCAATCAGCCCCAGCATTTT
TRBV6-5	TRBJ1-5	NA	many	CASSADRPNQPQHF	TGTGCCAGCAGCGCAGACAGGCCGAATCAGCCCCAGCATTTT
TRBV20-1	TRBJ2-7	TRBD1	NA	CSVTQGQGVSYEQYF	TGCAGTGTTACCCAAGGACAGGGGGTCTCCTACGAGCAGTACTTC
TRBV7-6	TRBJ2-1	NA	many	CASSLLEDGVNYNEQFF	TGTGCCAGCAGCTTACTAGAGGACGGGGTAAATTACAATGAGCAGTTCTTC
TRBV4-1	TRBJ1-1	NA	many	CASSQEEGYDEAFF	TGCGCCAGCAGCCAAGAAGAAGGATACGATGAAGCTTTCTTT
TRBV7-9	TRBJ2-7	NA	NA	CASSSWTETYEQYF	TGTGCCAGCAGCTCCTGGACAGAAACCTACGAGCAGTACTTC
TRBV6-2/TRBV6-3	TRBJ2-1	NA	few	CASSFEERSSYNEQFF	TGTGCCAGCAGTTTCGAGGAGCGGAGCTCCTACAATGAGCAGTTCTTC